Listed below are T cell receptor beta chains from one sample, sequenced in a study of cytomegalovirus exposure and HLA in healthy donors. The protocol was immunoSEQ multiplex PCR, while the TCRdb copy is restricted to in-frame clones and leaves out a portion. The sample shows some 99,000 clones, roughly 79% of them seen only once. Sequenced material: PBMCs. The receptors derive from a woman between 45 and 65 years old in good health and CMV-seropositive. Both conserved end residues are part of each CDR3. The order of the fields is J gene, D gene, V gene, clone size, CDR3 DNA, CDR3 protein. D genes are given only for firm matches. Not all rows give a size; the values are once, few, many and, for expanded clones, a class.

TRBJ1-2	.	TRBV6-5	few	TGTGCCAGCAGTTCCGGGAGTTCCTATGGCTACACCTTC	CASSSGSSYGYTF
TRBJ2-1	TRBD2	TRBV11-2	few	TGTGCCAGCACCTCGGGCGGGGGAAATGAGCAGTTCTTC	CASTSGGGNEQFF
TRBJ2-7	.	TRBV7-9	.	TGTGCCAGCAGCCCACGGGGGAGTGGTTCCTACGAGCAGTACTTC	CASSPRGSGSYEQYF
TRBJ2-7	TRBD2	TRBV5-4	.	TGTGCCAGCAGCGGGTCACCGGGACTAGCCGTCCACGAGCAGTACTTC	CASSGSPGLAVHEQYF
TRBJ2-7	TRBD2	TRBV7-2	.	TGTGCCAGCAGCCCTTCCGGGACTAGCGGTCTGGGCGAGCAGTACTTC	CASSPSGTSGLGEQYF
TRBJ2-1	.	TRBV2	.	TGTGCCAGCAGTGTTAACGGGCCGCGGGGCAATGAGCAGTTCTTC	CASSVNGPRGNEQFF
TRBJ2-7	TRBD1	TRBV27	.	TGTGCCAGCAGTTTATCGGGGGACAGCTCCTACGAGCAGTACTTC	CASSLSGDSSYEQYF
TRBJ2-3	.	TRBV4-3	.	TGCGCCAGCAGCCAAGCACAGTCTAGCACAGATACGCAGTATTTT	CASSQAQSSTDTQYF
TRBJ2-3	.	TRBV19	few	TGTGCCAGTAGTATTGGTGGGGACTTCACAGATACGCAGTATTTT	CASSIGGDFTDTQYF
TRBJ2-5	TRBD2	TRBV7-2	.	TGTGCCAGCAACCAACTCTTTCCCCCCGGGGGGGCAGGGGCCCAGTACTTC	CASNQLFPPGGAGAQYF
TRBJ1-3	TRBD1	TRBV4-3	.	TGCGCCAGCAGCCAACCCCGGACAGGGGGCTTTTTGGACACCATATATTTT	CASSQPRTGGFLDTIYF
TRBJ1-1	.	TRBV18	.	TGTGCCAGCTCACGCGACAGGAACACTGAAGCTTTCTTT	CASSRDRNTEAFF
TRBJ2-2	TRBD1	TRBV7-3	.	TGTGCCAGCAGCACTAGGACAGGGGCGAACACCGGGGAGCTGTTTTTT	CASSTRTGANTGELFF
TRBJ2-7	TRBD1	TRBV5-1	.	TGCGCCAGCAGCACTAGACAGGGCGTCTACGAGCAGTACTTC	CASSTRQGVYEQYF
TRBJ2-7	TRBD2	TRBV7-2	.	TGTGCCAGCACTTTAGGGGCTAGCGGGGAATACGAGCAGTACTTC	CASTLGASGEYEQYF
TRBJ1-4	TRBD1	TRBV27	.	TGTGCCAGCAGTCGACAGGGGAAGAGGGAAAAACTGTTTTTT	CASSRQGKREKLFF
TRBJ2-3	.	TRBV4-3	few	TGCGCCAGCAGCCAAGTCGGGCGGGGGCCCGTAGATACGCAGTATTTT	CASSQVGRGPVDTQYF
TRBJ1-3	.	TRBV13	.	TGTGCCAGCAGCTTACACCAGGGCAACCTTGGAAACACCATATATTTT	CASSLHQGNLGNTIYF
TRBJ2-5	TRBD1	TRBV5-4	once	TGTGCCAGCAGCTCCGGAATCGACAGGGGGCTAGAGACCCAGTACTTC	CASSSGIDRGLETQYF
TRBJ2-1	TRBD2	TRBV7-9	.	TGTGCCAGCAGCCCAATCGACGGGAGGGCCTATGAGCAGTTCTTC	CASSPIDGRAYEQFF
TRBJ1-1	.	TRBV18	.	TGTGCCAGCTCATCCTCAGTAGAGGCTGAAGCTTTCTTT	CASSSSVEAEAFF
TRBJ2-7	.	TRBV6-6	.	TGTGCCAGCAGTTACTCTAGGGGCAGGGGCTACGAGCAGTACTTC	CASSYSRGRGYEQYF
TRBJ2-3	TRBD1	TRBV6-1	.	TGTGCCAGCAGGGGACAGGGGCCAGATACGCAGTATTTT	CASRGQGPDTQYF
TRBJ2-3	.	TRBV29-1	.	TGCAGCGTTGATCGGAGGACGTTCGGTAGCACAGATACGCAGTATTTT	CSVDRRTFGSTDTQYF
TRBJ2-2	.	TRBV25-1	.	TGTGCCAGCAGTGGGATATTGGCGAGCGGGACCGGGGAGCTGTTTTTT	CASSGILASGTGELFF
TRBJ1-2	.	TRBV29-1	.	TGCAGCGTTGCGGGGCAGGGGCTCGGCTACACCTTC	CSVAGQGLGYTF
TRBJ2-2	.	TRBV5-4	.	TGTGCCAGCAGCTTGGGCAGGACGAACACCGGGGAGCTGTTTTTT	CASSLGRTNTGELFF
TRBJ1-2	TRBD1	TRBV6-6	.	TGTGCCAGCACGGGACAGGGGGACGGCTACACCTTC	CASTGQGDGYTF
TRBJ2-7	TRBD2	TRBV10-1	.	TGCGCCAGCAGAAAGGGACTAGCGGGGGACTACGAGCAGTACTTC	CASRKGLAGDYEQYF
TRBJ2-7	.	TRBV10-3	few	TGTGCCATCAGTGGGGACCGCCGGGCGGGAGAGCAGTACTTC	CAISGDRRAGEQYF
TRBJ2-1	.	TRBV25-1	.	TGTGCCAGCAGTGAATTAGGAGGGGATGAGCAGTTCTTC	CASSELGGDEQFF
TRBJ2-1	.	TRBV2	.	TGTGCCAGCAGTGAATTGCGGGGACCCGATGAGCAGTTCTTC	CASSELRGPDEQFF
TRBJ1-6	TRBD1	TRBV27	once	TGTGCCAGCAGTCGGACAGGGGGATCACCCCTCCACTTT	CASSRTGGSPLHF
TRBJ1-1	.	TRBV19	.	TGTGCCAGTAGTTCTTCCGGGGGAACTGAAGCTTTCTTT	CASSSSGGTEAFF
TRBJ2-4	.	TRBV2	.	TGTGCCAGCAGTATTTCTCGGGAAAACATTCAGTACTTC	CASSISRENIQYF
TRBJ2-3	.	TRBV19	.	TGTGCCAGTAGTCCCAGCGGATTTAGCACAGATACGCAGTATTTT	CASSPSGFSTDTQYF
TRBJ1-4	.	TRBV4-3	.	TGCGCCAGCAGCCAACCAGGAGGGGAAAAACTGTTTTTT	CASSQPGGEKLFF
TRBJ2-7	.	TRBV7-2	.	TGTGCCAGCAGCTTCTCTTACGAGCAGTACTTC	CASSFSYEQYF
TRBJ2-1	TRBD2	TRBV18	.	TGTGCCAGCTCACCACAGTTTAGCGGGGGGCCGGGCTTTAATGAGCAGTTCTTC	CASSPQFSGGPGFNEQFF
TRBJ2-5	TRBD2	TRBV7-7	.	TGTGCCAGCAGCCTGGGAGGGTTCAACGAAGCAGGGACCCAGTACTTC	CASSLGGFNEAGTQYF
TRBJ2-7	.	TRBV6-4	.	TGTGCCAGCATTCCCCAGGGGAGCGAGCAGTACTTC	CASIPQGSEQYF
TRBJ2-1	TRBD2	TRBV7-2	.	TGTGCCAGCAGCCCATTGCCGGGACTAGCCCGTCCCTACAATGAGCAGTTCTTC	CASSPLPGLARPYNEQFF
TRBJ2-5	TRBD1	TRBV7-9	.	TGTGCCAGCAGCGCCGGACAGGGAGTTAGCCAAGAGACCCAGTACTTC	CASSAGQGVSQETQYF
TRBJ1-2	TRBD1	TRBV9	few	TGTGCCAGCAGCGGGACAGGGGTGATCTCCTATGGCTACACCTTC	CASSGTGVISYGYTF
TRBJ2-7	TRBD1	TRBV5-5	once	TGTGCCAGCAGCCCCGCCCCGGGACAGTCCTCCTACGAGCAGTACTTC	CASSPAPGQSSYEQYF
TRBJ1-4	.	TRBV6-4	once	TGTGCCAGCAGTGATCCCGGCAGGGGACGGGAAAAACTGTTTTTT	CASSDPGRGREKLFF